Listed below are T cell receptor beta chains from one sample, sequenced in a study of blood T cell repertoires in COVID-19. The assay was immunoSEQ multiplex PCR, and TCRdb's table has in-frame clones only and misses some. The profile shows 63,000 or so clones, roughly 82% of them singletons. The material sequenced was peripheral blood. The receptors were gathered from a man older than 75 with active COVID-19. Each CDR3 is given with its conserved first and last residue. The D gene is left open where the match is weak. Clone size is shown for a subset of rows, as once, few, many or a class of expanded clone.

>NA|NA|TRBV6-5|TRBJ1-2
CAIGGQIGYGYTF
TGTGCGATCGGAGGGCAGATAGGGTATGGCTACACCTTC
>NA|NA|TRBV7-8|TRBJ1-6
CASSLRPDSNSPLHF
TGTGCCAGCAGCTTACGCCCCGACAGCAATTCACCCCTCCACTTT
>TRBD2|NA|TRBV10-3|TRBJ2-1
CAISELGGSSYNEQFF
TGTGCCATCAGTGAATTGGGCGGGAGCTCCTACAATGAGCAGTTCTTC
>TRBD2|NA|TRBV10-3|TRBJ2-1
CAISAGTSANNEQFF
TGTGCCATCAGCGCCGGGACTAGCGCCAACAATGAGCAGTTCTTC
>NA|NA|TRBV7-2|TRBJ2-5
CASSPLGVGQETQYF
TGTGCCAGCAGCCCCTTAGGGGTGGGACAAGAGACCCAGTACTTC
>NA|NA|TRBV29-1|TRBJ1-1
CSVATGLNTEAFF
TGCAGCGTTGCCACAGGGTTGAACACTGAAGCTTTCTTT
>NA|NA|TRBV30|TRBJ1-3
CACYASGPFSGNTIYF
TGTGCCTGCTATGCTAGCGGGCCCTTCTCTGGAAACACCATATATTTT
>NA|NA|TRBV15|TRBJ2-1
CATSRDPGASSYNEQFF
TGTGCCACCAGCAGAGATCCAGGGGCAAGCTCCTACAATGAGCAGTTCTTC
>NA|NA|TRBV11-3|TRBJ1-1
CASIRLRDTEAFF
TGTGCCAGCATACGCTTGAGAGACACTGAAGCTTTCTTT
>NA|NA|TRBV3-1/TRBV3-2|TRBJ1-4
CASSQERGLDEKLFF
TGTGCCAGCAGCCAAGAGCGGGGGCTGGATGAAAAACTGTTTTTT
>NA|NA|TRBV19|TRBJ2-1
CASSIGPPYNEQFF
TGTGCCAGTAGTATAGGGCCTCCCTACAATGAGCAGTTCTTC
>TRBD2|few|TRBV27|TRBJ2-5
CASSPLAGGLETQYF
TGTGCCAGCAGTCCCCTAGCGGGGGGGCTAGAGACCCAGTACTTC
>TRBD1|NA|TRBV7-2|TRBJ2-3
CASSPRQGSTDTQYF
TGTGCCAGCAGCCCTAGACAGGGAAGCACAGATACGCAGTATTTT
>NA|NA|TRBV11-2|TRBJ2-3
CASSLTSNTQYF
TGTGCCAGCAGCTTGACATCGAATACGCAGTATTTT
>TRBD2|NA|TRBV29-1|TRBJ2-5
CSVNPNGGQETQYF
TGCAGCGTTAACCCGAACGGGGGGCAAGAGACCCAGTACTTC
>TRBD2|few|TRBV14|TRBJ2-1
CASSPLAGVGYNEQFF
TGTGCCAGCAGCCCCTTAGCGGGAGTAGGTTACAATGAGCAGTTCTTC
>NA|NA|TRBV2|TRBJ1-1
CATFLGQRGTEAFF
TGTGCCACCTTCCTTGGCCAGCGGGGCACTGAAGCTTTCTTT
>NA|NA|TRBV3-1/TRBV3-2|TRBJ2-2
CASSQETPTGELFF
TGTGCCAGCAGCCAAGAAACTCCTACCGGGGAGCTGTTTTTT
>NA|NA|TRBV6-2/TRBV6-3|TRBJ1-1
CASSYGAVGTEAFF
TGTGCCAGCAGTTACGGGGCCGTGGGGACTGAAGCTTTCTTT
>TRBD1|few|TRBV7-9|TRBJ1-4
CASSKRQGNEKLFF
TGTGCCAGCAGCAAAAGACAGGGAAATGAAAAACTGTTTTTT
>NA|many|TRBV19|TRBJ1-5
CASTMVTVAQPQHF
TGTGCCAGTACAATGGTGACAGTGGCTCAGCCCCAGCATTTT
>NA|NA|TRBV28|TRBJ2-5
CASRGPVPGRETQYF
TGTGCCAGCAGGGGCCCGGTCCCAGGGAGGGAGACCCAGTACTTC
>NA|NA|TRBV29-1|TRBJ2-6
CSVALRSGANVLTF
TGCAGCGTTGCACTCCGCTCTGGGGCCAACGTCCTGACTTTC
>NA|NA|TRBV27|TRBJ1-1
CARLYFMNTEAFF
TGTGCCCGCCTCTATTTTATGAACACTGAAGCTTTCTTT
>NA|NA|TRBV9|TRBJ2-5
CASSVDGRETQYF
TGTGCCAGCAGCGTAGATGGTAGAGAGACCCAGTACTTC
>TRBD1|NA|TRBV5-1|TRBJ1-2
CASSPSGGTGMGGYTF
TGCGCCAGCAGCCCGAGTGGTGGGACAGGGATGGGCGGCTACACCTTC
>TRBD2|NA|TRBV7-9|TRBJ2-1
CASSLMAGAYNEQFF
TGTGCCAGCAGCTTAATGGCGGGAGCCTACAATGAGCAGTTCTTC
>NA|NA|TRBV4-3|TRBJ2-3
CASSSPSGEGSTDTQYF
TGCGCCAGCAGCTCTCCGTCTGGAGAGGGAAGCACAGATACGCAGTATTTT
>NA|NA|TRBV7-9|TRBJ2-5
CASSLGGTTKGKETQYF
TGTGCCAGCAGTCTGGGGGGGACAACCAAGGGGAAAGAGACCCAGTACTTC
>NA|NA|TRBV28|TRBJ1-2
CAIPTNYGYTF
TGTGCCATCCCGACAAACTATGGCTACACCTTC
>TRBD1|once|TRBV19|TRBJ1-5
CASTGTGSNQPQHF
TGTGCCAGTACCGGGACAGGAAGCAATCAGCCCCAGCATTTT
>NA|NA|TRBV7-2|TRBJ2-7
CASSKEGGYEQYF
TGTGCCAGCAGCAAAGAGGGCGGGTACGAGCAGTACTTC
>TRBD1|NA|TRBV19|TRBJ2-2
CASSPLGQGGSTGELFF
TGTGCCAGTAGCCCACTAGGACAGGGGGGAAGCACCGGGGAGCTGTTTTTT
>NA|NA|TRBV7-8|TRBJ1-3
CASMPDGNAGNTIYF
TGTGCCAGCATGCCAGACGGGAATGCTGGAAACACCATATATTTT
>NA|NA|TRBV19|TRBJ1-4
CASISTAGLGSGEKLFF
TGTGCCAGTATTTCCACCGCAGGGCTCGGTAGCGGAGAAAAACTGTTTTTT
>TRBD1|NA|TRBV19|TRBJ1-2
CASSLPGQINYGYTF
TGTGCCAGTAGTCTACCGGGACAGATTAACTATGGCTACACCTTC
>TRBD1|NA|TRBV7-3|TRBJ1-1
CASSPRTGGGEAFF
TGTGCCAGCAGCCCACGGACAGGGGGAGGTGAAGCTTTCTTT
>TRBD1|few|TRBV6-1|TRBJ1-3
CASSAPFRLRDRGHTIYF
TGTGCCAGCAGTGCCCCCTTCCGTCTCCGGGACAGGGGGCACACCATATATTTT
>NA|NA|TRBV27|TRBJ2-3
CASSLSAGNADTQYF
TGTGCCAGCAGTTTATCGGCGGGAAACGCAGATACGCAGTATTTT
>NA|NA|TRBV4-1|TRBJ1-6
CASSQGGSYNSPLHF
TGCGCCAGCAGCCAGGGGGGCTCCTATAATTCACCCCTCCACTTT
>NA|NA|TRBV4-3|TRBJ2-4
CASSQTLVAKNIQYF
TGCGCCAGCAGCCAAACGTTAGTGGCCAAAAACATTCAGTACTTC
>TRBD2|NA|TRBV30|TRBJ2-1
CAWSVGLARSGSYNEQFF
TGTGCCTGGAGTGTGGGACTAGCGAGGAGTGGCTCCTACAATGAGCAGTTCTTC
>TRBD1|NA|TRBV19|TRBJ2-5
CASSIRGGKETQYF
TGTGCCAGTAGTATCCGAGGGGGCAAAGAGACCCAGTACTTC
>TRBD1|NA|TRBV7-2|TRBJ1-5
CASSLTGGRGPNQPQHF
TGTGCCAGCAGCTTAACTGGCGGCAGGGGGCCCAATCAGCCCCAGCATTTT
>TRBD2|once|TRBV30|TRBJ2-1
CAWSGLASSNEQFF
TGTGCCTGGAGTGGACTAGCCAGTAGTAATGAGCAGTTCTTC